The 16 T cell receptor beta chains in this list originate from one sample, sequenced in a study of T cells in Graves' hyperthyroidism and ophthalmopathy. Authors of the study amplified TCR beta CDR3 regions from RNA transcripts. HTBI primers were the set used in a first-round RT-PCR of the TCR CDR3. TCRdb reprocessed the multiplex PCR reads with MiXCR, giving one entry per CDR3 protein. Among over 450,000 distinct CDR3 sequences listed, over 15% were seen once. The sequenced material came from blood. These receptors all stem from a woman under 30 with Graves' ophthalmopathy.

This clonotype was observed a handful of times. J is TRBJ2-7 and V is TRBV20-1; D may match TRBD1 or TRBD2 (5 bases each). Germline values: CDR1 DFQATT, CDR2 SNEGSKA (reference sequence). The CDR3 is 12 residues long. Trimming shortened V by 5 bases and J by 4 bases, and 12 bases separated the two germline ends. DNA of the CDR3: TGCAGTGCTGTAGCCGGGGCTTACGAGCAGTACTTC. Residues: CSAVAGAYEQYF.

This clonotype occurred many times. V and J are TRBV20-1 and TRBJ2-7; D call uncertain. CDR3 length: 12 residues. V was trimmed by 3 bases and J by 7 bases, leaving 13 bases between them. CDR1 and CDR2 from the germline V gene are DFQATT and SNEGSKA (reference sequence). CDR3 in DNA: TGCAGTGCTAGGTTTACGGCGCGGGAGCAGTACTTC. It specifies CSARFTAREQYF.

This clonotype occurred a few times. Written as DNA, the CDR3 is TGCGCCAGCAGCTCTACAGCGGGTTCCTACGAGCAGTACTTC. This gives the protein CASSSTAGSYEQYF. The chain couples TRBV5-1 to TRBJ2-7; D is possibly TRBD2 (6 bases). CDR1 and CDR2 from the germline V gene are SGHRS and YFSETQ. The ends were cut back, 3 bases at V and 1 base at J, with 11 bases in the middle. This CDR3 contains 14 residues. Drawing the rest from reference TRBV5-1 and TRBJ2-7, the complete variable domain is KAGVTQTPRYLIKTRGQQVTLSCSPISGHRSVSWYQQTPGQGLQFLFEYFSETQRNKGNFPGRFSGRQFSNSRSEMNVSTLELGDSALYLCASSSTAGSYEQYFGPGTRLTVT.

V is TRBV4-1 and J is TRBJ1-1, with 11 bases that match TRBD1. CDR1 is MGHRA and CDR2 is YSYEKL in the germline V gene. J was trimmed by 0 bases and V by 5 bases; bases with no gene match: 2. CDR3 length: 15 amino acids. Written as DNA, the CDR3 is TGCGCCAGCAGCGGGGGACAGGGGGTGAACACTGAAGCTTTCTTT. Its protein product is CASSGGQGVNTEAFF.

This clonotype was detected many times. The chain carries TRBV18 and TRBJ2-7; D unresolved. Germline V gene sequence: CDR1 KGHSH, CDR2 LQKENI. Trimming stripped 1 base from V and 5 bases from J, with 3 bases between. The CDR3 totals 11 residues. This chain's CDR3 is CASSPQHEQYF. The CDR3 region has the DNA TGTGCCAGCTCACCACAACACGAGCAGTACTTC.

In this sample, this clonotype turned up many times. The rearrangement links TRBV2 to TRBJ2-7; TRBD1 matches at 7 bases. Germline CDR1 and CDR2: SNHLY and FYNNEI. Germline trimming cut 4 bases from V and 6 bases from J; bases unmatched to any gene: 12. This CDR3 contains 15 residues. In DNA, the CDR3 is TGTGCCAGCAGTGGGGGGAATATGAGGGACAGCGAGCAGTACTTC. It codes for CASSGGNMRDSEQYF.

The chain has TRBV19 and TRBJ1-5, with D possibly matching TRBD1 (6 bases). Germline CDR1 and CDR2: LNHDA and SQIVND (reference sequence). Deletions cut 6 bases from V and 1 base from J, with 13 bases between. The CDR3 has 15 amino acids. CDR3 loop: CASSPIDRSNQPQHF. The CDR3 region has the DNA TGTGCCAGTAGCCCGATCGACAGGAGCAATCAGCCCCAGCATTTT.

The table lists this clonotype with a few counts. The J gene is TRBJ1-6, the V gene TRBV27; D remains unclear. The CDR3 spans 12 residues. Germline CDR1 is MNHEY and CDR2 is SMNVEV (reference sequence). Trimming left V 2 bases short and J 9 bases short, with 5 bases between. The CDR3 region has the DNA TGTGCCAGCAGTTTACTCAGTTCACCCCTCCACTTT. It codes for CASSLLSSPLHF.

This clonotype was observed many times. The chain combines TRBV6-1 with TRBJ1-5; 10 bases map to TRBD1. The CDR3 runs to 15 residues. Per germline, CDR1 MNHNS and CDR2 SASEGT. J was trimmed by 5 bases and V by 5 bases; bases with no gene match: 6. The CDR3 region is CASSTRQGADQPQHF. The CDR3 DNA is TGTGCCAGCAGTACAAGACAGGGGGCTGATCAGCCCCAGCATTTT.

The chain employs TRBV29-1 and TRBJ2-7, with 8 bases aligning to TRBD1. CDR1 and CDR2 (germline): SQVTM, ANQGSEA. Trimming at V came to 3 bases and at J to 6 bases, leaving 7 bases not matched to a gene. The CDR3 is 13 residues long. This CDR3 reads CSVEDPGGFEQYF. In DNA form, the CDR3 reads TGCAGCGTTGAGGACCCAGGGGGCTTCGAGCAGTACTTC.

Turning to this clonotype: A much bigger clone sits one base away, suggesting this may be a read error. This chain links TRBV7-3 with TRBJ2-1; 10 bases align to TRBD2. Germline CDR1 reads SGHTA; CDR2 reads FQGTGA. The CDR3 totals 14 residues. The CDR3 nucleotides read TGTGCCAGCAGCGGGCTAGCGGGGGATGGTGAGCAGTCCTTC. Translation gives CASSGLAGDGEQSF.

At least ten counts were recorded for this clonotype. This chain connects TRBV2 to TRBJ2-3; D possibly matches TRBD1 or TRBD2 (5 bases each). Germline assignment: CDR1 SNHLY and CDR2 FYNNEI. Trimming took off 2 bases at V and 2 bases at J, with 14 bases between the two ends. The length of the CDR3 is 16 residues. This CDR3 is CASSEYRGPLTDTQYF. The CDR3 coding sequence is TGTGCCAGCAGTGAATACCGGGGACCCCTCACAGATACGCAGTATTTT.

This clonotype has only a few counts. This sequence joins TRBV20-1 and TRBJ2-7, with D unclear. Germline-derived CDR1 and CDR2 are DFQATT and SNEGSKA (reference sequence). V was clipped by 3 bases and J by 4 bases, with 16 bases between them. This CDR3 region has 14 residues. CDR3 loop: CSARINAWEYEQYF. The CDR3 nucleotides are TGCAGTGCTAGGATTAATGCGTGGGAATACGAGCAGTACTTC.

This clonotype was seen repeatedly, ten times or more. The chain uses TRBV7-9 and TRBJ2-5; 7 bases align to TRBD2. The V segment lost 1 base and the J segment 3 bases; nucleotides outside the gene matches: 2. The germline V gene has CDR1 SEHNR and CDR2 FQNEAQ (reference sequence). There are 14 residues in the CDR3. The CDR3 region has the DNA TGTGCCAGCAGCTTAGTTGCGGGAGAAGAGACCCAGTACTTC. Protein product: CASSLVAGEETQYF.

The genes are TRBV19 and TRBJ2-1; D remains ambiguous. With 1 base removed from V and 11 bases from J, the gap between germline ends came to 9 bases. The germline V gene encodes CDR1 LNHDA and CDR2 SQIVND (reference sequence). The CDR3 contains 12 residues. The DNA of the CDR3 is TGTGCCAGTAGTATAGTTAGTGCAAAGCAGTTCTTC. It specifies CASSIVSAKQFF. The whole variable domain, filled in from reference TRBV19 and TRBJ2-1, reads DGGITQSPKYLFRKEGQNVTLSCEQNLNHDAMYWYRQDPGQGLRLIYYSQIVNDFQKGDIAEGYSVSREKKESFPLTVTSAQKNPTAFYLCASSIVSAKQFFGPGTRLTVL.

CDR3 loop: CASSQEGGLGDNSPLHF. The CDR3, as DNA: TGCGCCAGCAGCCAAGAAGGGGGACTTGGGGACAATTCACCCCTCCACTTT. The chain recombines TRBV4-1 with TRBJ1-6; maybe TRBD1 (6 bases). The CDR3 loop spans 17 amino acids. Germline lookup yields CDR1 MGHRA and CDR2 YSYEKL. V shed 0 bases and J shed 7 bases, with 16 bases lying between them.